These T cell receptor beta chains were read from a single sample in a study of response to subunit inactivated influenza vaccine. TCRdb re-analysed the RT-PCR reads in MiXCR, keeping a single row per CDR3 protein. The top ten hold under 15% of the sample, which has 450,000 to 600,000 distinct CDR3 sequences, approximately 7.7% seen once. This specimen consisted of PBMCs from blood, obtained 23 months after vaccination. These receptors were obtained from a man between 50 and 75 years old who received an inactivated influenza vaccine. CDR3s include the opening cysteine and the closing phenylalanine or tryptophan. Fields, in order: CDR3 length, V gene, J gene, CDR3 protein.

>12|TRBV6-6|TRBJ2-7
CASTGTSVEQYF
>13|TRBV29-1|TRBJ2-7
CSVVNRGPGEQYF
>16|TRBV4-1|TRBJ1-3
CASSQDGAGRGNTIYF
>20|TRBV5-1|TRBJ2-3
CASKSSAGRGRFAGTDTQYF
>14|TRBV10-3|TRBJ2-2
CAIRGQGAGGELFF
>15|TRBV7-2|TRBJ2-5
CASSHRTGGQETQYF
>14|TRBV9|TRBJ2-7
CASSEEDRGYEQYF
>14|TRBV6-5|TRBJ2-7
CASSYFREAYEQYF
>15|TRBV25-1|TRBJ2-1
CASSDPAGGTDEQFF
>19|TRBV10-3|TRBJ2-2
CAISESSTSGGPNTGELFF
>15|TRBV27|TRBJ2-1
CASSLVGGQFNEQFF
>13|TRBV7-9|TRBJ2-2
CASSHTFAGELFF
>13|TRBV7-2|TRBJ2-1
CASSLGRNNEQFF
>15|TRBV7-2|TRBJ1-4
CASSLTGTAGEKLFF
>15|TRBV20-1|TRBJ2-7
CSAKDSSGTHYEQYF
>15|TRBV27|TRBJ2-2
CASSLSGLQTGELFF
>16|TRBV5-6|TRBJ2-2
CASSLVGTSGYGELFF
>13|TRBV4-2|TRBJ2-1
CASSQNKGNEQFF
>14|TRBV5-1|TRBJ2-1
CASRLLDRDNEQFF
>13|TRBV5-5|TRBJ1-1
CASSLGPLEEAFF
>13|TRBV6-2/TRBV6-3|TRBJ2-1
CASRQGTIGEQFF
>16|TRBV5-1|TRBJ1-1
CASSLGLLQMNTEAFF
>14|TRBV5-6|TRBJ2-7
CASSLQQGSYEQYF
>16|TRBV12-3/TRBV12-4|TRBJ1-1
CASSSHPYGEGFEAFF
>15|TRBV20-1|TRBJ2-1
CSARDLRGSRDEQFF
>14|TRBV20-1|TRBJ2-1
CSAYTSGRVNEQFF
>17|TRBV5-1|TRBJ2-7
CASSPGRRTGVSYEQYF
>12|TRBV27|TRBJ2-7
CASSFTAGEQYF
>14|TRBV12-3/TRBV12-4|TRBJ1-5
CASSIRYSNQPQHF
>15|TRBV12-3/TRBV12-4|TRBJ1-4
CASSFGPASNEKLFF
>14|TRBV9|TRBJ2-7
CASSVGLDSYEQYF
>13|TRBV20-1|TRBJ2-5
CSASRSGKETQYF
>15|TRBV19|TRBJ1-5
CASIQGPLSNQPQHF
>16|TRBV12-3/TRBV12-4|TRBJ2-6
CASSSPFGAGANVLTF
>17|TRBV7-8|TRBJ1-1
CASSPWTGGPMNTEAFF
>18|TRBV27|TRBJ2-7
CASSFLTSGRPEPYEQYF
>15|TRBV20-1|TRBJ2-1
CSAVLQRSGYNEQFF
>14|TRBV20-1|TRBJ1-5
CSARAGTGSQPQHF
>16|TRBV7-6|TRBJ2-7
CASSPGYGTGPYEQYF
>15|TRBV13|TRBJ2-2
CASSLRGEASEELFF
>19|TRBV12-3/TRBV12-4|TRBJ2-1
CACSLGPPAGLALNNEQSF
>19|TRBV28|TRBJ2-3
CASSPSPGLAGVSTDTQYF